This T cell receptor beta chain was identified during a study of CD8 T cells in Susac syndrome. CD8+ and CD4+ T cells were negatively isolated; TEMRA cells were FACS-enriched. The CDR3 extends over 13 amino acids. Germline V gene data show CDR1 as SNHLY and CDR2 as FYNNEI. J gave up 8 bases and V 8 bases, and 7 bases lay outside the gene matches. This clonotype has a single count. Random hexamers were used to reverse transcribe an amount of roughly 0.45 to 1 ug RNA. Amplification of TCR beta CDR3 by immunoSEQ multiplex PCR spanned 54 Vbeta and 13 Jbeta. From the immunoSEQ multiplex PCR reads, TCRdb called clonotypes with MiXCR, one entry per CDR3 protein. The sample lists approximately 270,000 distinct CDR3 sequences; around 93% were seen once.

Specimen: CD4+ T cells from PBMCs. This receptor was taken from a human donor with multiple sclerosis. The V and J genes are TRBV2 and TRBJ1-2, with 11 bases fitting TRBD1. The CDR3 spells CASEDRGQEGYTF. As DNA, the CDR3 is TGTGCCAGCGAGGACAGGGGGCAGGAAGGCTACACCTTC.